These T cell receptor beta chains were read from a single sample in a study of post-analysis software for immune sequencing data. TCRdb independently ran MiXCR on the PCR reads; one entry per CDR3 protein. The table includes about 820,000 distinct CDR3 sequences, roughly 50% detected once. The sample taken for sequencing was blood. These receptors all stem from a girl aged 10 to 17 with multiple sclerosis. Each CDR3 is given with its conserved first and last residue. Fields, in order: V gene, clone size, J gene, D gene, CDR3 protein, CDR3 DNA. A D gene is named only where the DNA matches it firmly. Not every row has a clone size; where given, it reads once, few, many or a size class.

TRBV9	few	TRBJ1-2	.	CASSAGPGGYGYTF	TGTGCCAGCAGCGCAGGACCCGGGGGCTATGGCTACACCTTC
TRBV6-6	.	TRBJ2-7	TRBD2	CASSTGLAGGPYEQYF	TGTGCCAGCAGTACGGGACTAGCGGGGGGTCCCTACGAGCAGTACTTC
TRBV29-1	.	TRBJ2-6	.	CSVRKGGISGANVLTF	TGCAGCGTTCGGAAAGGGGGTATCTCTGGGGCCAACGTCCTGACTTTC
TRBV6-2/TRBV6-3	.	TRBJ2-3	.	CASSYSLPTNTQYF	TGTGCCAGCAGTTACAGTCTACCGACGAATACGCAGTATTTT
TRBV20-1	.	TRBJ2-7	TRBD2	CSARLSAGVYEQYF	TGCAGTGCTAGACTAAGCGCGGGAGTCTACGAGCAGTACTTC
TRBV20-1	.	TRBJ2-1	TRBD2	CSATGTSGRAVNEQFF	TGCAGTGCCACCGGGACTAGCGGGAGGGCCGTGAATGAGCAGTTCTTC
TRBV12-3/TRBV12-4	.	TRBJ2-3	TRBD1	CASKTGVVDTQYF	TGTGCCAGCAAAACAGGGGTGGTAGATACGCAGTATTTT
TRBV10-3	.	TRBJ1-2	.	CAISESGNYGYTF	TGTGCCATCAGTGAGTCGGGCAACTATGGCTACACCTTC
TRBV3-1	few	TRBJ2-7	.	CASSQDIAYEQYF	TGTGCCAGCAGCCAAGATATAGCCTACGAGCAGTACTTC
TRBV5-1	.	TRBJ1-2	TRBD1	CASSLGPGGELGGYTF	TGCGCCAGCAGCTTGGGTCCAGGGGGAGAGTTGGGAGGCTACACCTTC
TRBV7-9	.	TRBJ2-5	.	CASSLPDRQTLQETQYF	TGTGCCAGCAGTTTACCCGATCGACAGACCCTCCAAGAGACCCAGTACTTC
TRBV9	.	TRBJ2-1	.	CASSPGEIEQFF	TGTGCCAGCAGCCCGGGGGAAATTGAGCAGTTCTTC
TRBV2	few	TRBJ2-1	TRBD2	CASSDSPSGRGEQFF	TGTGCCAGCAGTGACAGTCCTAGCGGGAGAGGTGAGCAGTTCTTC
TRBV27	.	TRBJ2-7	TRBD2	CASSIRLAGIYEQYF	TGTGCCAGCAGTATACGACTAGCGGGAATCTACGAGCAGTACTTC
TRBV15	.	TRBJ2-1	.	CATSAPGTLPLNEQFF	TGTGCCACCAGCGCTCCCGGGACATTACCCCTCAATGAGCAGTTCTTC
TRBV6-5	few	TRBJ2-1	TRBD2	CASSYRTSGRALPFYNEQFF	TGTGCCAGCAGTTACCGGACTAGCGGGAGGGCCCTCCCATTCTACAATGAGCAGTTCTTC
TRBV29-1	.	TRBJ2-7	.	CSVSPGQEAQYF	TGCAGCGTTTCCCCAGGTCAAGAGGCCCAGTACTTC
TRBV29-1	.	TRBJ1-2	TRBD1	CSVVEGADYGYTF	TGCAGCGTTGTCGAGGGGGCGGACTATGGCTACACCTTC
TRBV6-1	.	TRBJ2-7	TRBD2	CASSDGVLAGTSEQYF	TGTGCCAGCAGTGACGGGGTGCTAGCGGGAACGAGCGAGCAGTACTTC
TRBV20-1	.	TRBJ2-1	TRBD2	CSALPPGTSGIEQFF	TGCAGTGCCCTCCCCCCCGGGACTAGCGGGATCGAGCAGTTCTTC